This TCR beta chain stems from a study of blood T cell repertoires in COVID-19. Libraries were prepared by immunoSEQ multiplex PCR; TCRdb keeps only in-frame clonotypes and omits some of them. The sample yields more than 300,000 clones, around nine tenths seen once. In germline, CDR1 is SGHTA, CDR2 FQGNSA. This CDR3 comprises 14 residues. V lost 6 bases and J 1 base, leaving 11 bases between the germline ends. The sequencing input was PBMCs or T cells enriched from blood (not recorded which). The genes are TRBV7-2 and TRBJ2-3, with D possibly TRBD2 on 6 matching bases. The TCR comes from a woman aged 30 to 39 who had been exposed to COVID-19. This CDR3 reads CASRDYLGTDTQYF. The DNA for the CDR3 is TGTGCCAGCAGGGACTATCTGGGCACAGATACGCAGTATTTT.